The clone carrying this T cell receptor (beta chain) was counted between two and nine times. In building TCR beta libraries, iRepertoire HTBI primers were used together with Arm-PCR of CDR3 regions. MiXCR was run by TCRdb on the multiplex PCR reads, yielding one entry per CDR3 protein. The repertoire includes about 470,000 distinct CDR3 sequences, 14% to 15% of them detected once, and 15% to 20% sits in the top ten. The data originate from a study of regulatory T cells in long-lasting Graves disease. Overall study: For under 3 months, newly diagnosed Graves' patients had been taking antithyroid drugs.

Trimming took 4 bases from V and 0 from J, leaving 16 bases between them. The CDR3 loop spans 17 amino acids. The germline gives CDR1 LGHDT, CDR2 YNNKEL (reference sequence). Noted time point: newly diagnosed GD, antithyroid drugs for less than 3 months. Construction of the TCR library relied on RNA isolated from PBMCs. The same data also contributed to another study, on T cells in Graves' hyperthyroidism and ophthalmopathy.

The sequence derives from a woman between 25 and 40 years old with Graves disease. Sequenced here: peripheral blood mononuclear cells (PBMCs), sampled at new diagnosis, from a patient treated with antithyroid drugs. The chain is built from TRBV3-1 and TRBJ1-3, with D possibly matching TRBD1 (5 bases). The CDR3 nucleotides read TGTGCCAGCAGCCTCCGTGGGGCCGGGCACTCTGGAAACACCATATATTTT. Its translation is CASSLRGAGHSGNTIYF.